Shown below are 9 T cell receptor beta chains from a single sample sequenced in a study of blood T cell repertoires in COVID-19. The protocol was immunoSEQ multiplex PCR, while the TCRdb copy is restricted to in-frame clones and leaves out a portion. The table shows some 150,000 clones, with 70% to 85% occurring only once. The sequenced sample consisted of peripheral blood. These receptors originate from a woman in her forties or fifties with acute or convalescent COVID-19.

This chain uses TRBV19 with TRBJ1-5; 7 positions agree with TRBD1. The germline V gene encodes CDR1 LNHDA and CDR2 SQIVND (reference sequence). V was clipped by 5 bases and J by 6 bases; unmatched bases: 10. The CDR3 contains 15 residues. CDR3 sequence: CASSLNRGVLQPQHF. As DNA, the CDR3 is TGTGCCAGTAGTCTGAACAGGGGAGTTCTTCAGCCCCAGCATTTT. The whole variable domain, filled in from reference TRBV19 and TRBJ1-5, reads DGGITQSPKYLFRKEGQNVTLSCEQNLNHDAMYWYRQDPGQGLRLIYYSQIVNDFQKGDIAEGYSVSREKKESFPLTVTSAQKNPTAFYLCASSLNRGVLQPQHFGDGTRLSIL.

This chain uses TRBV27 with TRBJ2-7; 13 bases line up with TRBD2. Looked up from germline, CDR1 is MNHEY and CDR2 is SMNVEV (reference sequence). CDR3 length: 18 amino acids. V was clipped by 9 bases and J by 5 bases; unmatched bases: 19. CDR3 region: CASPRGRLAGGRAHEQYF. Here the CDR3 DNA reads TGTGCCAGTCCCCGAGGTCGACTAGCGGGGGGACGGGCCCACGAGCAGTACTTC.

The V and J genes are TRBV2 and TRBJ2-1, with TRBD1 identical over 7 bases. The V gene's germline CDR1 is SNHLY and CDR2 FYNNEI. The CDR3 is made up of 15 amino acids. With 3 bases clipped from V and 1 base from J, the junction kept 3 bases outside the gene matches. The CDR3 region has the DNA TGTGCCAGCAGTGAGGACAGGTCATCCTACAATGAGCAGTTCTTC. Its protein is CASSEDRSSYNEQFF.

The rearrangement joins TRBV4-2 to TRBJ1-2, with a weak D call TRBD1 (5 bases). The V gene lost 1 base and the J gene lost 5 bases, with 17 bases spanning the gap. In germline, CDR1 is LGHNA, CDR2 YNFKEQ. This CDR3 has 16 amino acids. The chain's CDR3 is CASSQVEWQGGYGYTF. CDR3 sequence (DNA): TGTGCCAGCAGCCAAGTCGAGTGGCAGGGTGGGTATGGCTACACCTTC.

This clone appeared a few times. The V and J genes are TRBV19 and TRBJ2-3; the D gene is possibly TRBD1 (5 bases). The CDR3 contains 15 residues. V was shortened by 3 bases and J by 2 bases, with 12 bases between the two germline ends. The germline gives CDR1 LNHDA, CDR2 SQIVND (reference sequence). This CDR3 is CASSMGRVNTDTQYF. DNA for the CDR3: TGTGCCAGTAGTATGGGCAGGGTAAACACAGATACGCAGTATTTT.

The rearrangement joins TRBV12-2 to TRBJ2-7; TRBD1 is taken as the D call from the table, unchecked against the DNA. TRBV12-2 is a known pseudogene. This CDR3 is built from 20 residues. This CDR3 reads CASRFPQVDRGCNSSYEQYF. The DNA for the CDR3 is TGTGCAAGTCGCTTCCCCCAAGTGGACAGGGGCTGTAACAGCTCCTACGAGCAGTACTTC.

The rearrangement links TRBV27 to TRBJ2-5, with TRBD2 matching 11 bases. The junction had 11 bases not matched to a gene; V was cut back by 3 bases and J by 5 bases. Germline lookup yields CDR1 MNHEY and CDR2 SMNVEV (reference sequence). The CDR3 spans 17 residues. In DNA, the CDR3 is TGTGCCAGCAGTTTGGCTAGCGGGGGGACCCACCGGGAGACCCAGTACTTC. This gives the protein CASSLASGGTHRETQYF.

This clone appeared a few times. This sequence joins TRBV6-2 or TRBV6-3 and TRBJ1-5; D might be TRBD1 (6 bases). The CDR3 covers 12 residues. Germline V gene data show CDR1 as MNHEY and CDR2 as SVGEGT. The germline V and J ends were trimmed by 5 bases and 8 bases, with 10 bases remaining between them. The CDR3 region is CASSLNREPQHF. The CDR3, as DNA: TGTGCCAGCAGTCTCAACAGGGAGCCCCAGCATTTT.

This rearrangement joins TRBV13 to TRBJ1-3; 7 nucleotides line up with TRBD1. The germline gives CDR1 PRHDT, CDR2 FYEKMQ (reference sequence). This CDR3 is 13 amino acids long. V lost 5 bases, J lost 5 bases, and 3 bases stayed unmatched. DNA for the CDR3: TGTGCCAGCAGCCGGGGACAGAGAAACACCATATATTTT. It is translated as CASSRGQRNTIYF.